This entry is about one T cell receptor (beta chain). The data were taken from a study of blood T cell repertoires in COVID-19. Germline values: CDR1 SGDLS, CDR2 YYNGEE. V lost 3 bases and J 1 base, leaving 25 bases between the germline ends. The CDR3 runs to 19 residues. In the original workflow: Amplification of reference gene primers was used by the study to estimate nucleated cell counts. Sequencing used immunoSEQ multiplex PCR; TCRdb keeps in-frame clones, though not all of them. V and J calls and clone size follow that table, whereas D and trimming were derived from the DNA. The profile shows 70,000 to 75,000 clones, 90% of them singletons.

This clonotype was obtained from a woman younger than 35 with acute or convalescent COVID-19. Material for sequencing was peripheral blood. The chain employs TRBV9 and TRBJ2-5, with D perhaps matching TRBD2 (5 bases). As DNA, the CDR3 is TGTGCCAGCAGCGAGAGAGAGAGAGATGACCGGGGTTTCCAAGAGACCCAGTACTTC. This codes for CASSERERDDRGFQETQYF.